The rows below give T cell receptor beta chains drawn from one sample of a study of regulatory T cells in long-lasting Graves disease. TCRdb passed the multiplex PCR reads through MiXCR, listing each CDR3 protein once. The profile covers roughly 420,000 distinct CDR3 sequences, with roughly 17% appearing a single time and about 25% taken by the ten largest. These data also featured in a second study, about T cells in Graves' hyperthyroidism and ophthalmopathy.

The material sequenced was peripheral blood mononuclear cells (PBMCs), taken at new diagnosis, from a patient treated with antithyroid drugs. The receptor set was obtained from a woman under 30 with Graves disease. CDR3s include the opening cysteine and the closing phenylalanine or tryptophan. The order of the fields is J gene, D gene, CDR3 length, clone size, V gene, CDR3 protein, CDR3 DNA. The D gene is left open where the match is weak. The size entry is marked missing in some rows and otherwise reads once, few, many or a size class.

j_gene: TRBJ2-1; d_gene: .; len: 14; abundance: many; v_gene: TRBV20-1; CDR3aa: CSARDVGQINEQFF; CDR3nt: TGCAGTGCTAGAGATGTGGGACAAATAAATGAGCAGTTCTTC
j_gene: TRBJ1-5; d_gene: .; len: 15; abundance: many; v_gene: TRBV6-1; CDR3aa: CASSEMGTMRQPQHF; CDR3nt: TGTGCCAGCAGTGAGATGGGTACGATGCGTCAGCCCCAGCATTTT
j_gene: TRBJ1-1; d_gene: .; len: 16; abundance: many; v_gene: TRBV12-3/TRBV12-4; CDR3aa: CASSLYRDPLNTEAFF; CDR3nt: TGTGCCAGCAGTTTATACCGGGACCCCTTGAACACTGAAGCTTTCTTT
j_gene: TRBJ1-1; d_gene: .; len: 13; abundance: few; v_gene: TRBV27; CDR3aa: CASSPWGSTEAFF; CDR3nt: TGTGCCAGCAGCCCTTGGGGGTCGACTGAAGCTTTCTTT
j_gene: TRBJ2-2; d_gene: TRBD1; len: 14; abundance: .; v_gene: TRBV29-1; CDR3aa: CSGRSGGGTGELFF; CDR3nt: TGCAGCGGCCGCTCAGGGGGCGGCACCGGGGAGCTGTTTTTT
j_gene: TRBJ1-1; d_gene: TRBD1; len: 14; abundance: many; v_gene: TRBV6-2/TRBV6-3; CDR3aa: CASSYRQGGTEAFF; CDR3nt: TGTGCCAGCAGTTACCGACAGGGGGGTACTGAAGCTTTCTTT
j_gene: TRBJ2-6; d_gene: .; len: 14; abundance: many; v_gene: TRBV28; CDR3aa: CASLTRAGANVLTF; CDR3nt: TGTGCCAGTCTGACGAGGGCTGGGGCCAACGTCCTGACTTTC
j_gene: TRBJ2-3; d_gene: TRBD1; len: 17; abundance: many; v_gene: TRBV28; CDR3aa: CASSPPLGTGGTDTQYF; CDR3nt: TGTGCCAGCAGTCCCCCTTTGGGGACAGGGGGTACAGATACGCAGTATTTT
j_gene: TRBJ1-3; d_gene: .; len: 14; abundance: .; v_gene: TRBV12-3/TRBV12-4; CDR3aa: CASSPSGTPDTIYF; CDR3nt: TGTGCCAGCAGCCCGTCCGGGACCCCGGACACCATATATTTT
j_gene: TRBJ2-7; d_gene: .; len: 12; abundance: .; v_gene: TRBV7-9; CDR3aa: CASRRAEGRQYF; CDR3nt: TGTGCCAGCAGACGAGCTGAGGGCCGGCAGTACTTC
j_gene: TRBJ2-5; d_gene: TRBD2; len: 16; abundance: .; v_gene: TRBV7-2; CDR3aa: CASSYRLAGGGETQYF; CDR3nt: TGTGCCAGCAGCTATAGACTAGCGGGAGGTGGAGAGACCCAGTACTTC
j_gene: TRBJ2-7; d_gene: TRBD2; len: 18; abundance: many; v_gene: TRBV6-9; CDR3aa: CASSYRLAGEKGGYEQYF; CDR3nt: TGTGCCAGCAGTTACCGACTAGCGGGAGAAAAAGGTGGCTACGAGCAGTACTTC
j_gene: TRBJ2-1; d_gene: .; len: 16; abundance: .; v_gene: TRBV6-4; CDR3aa: CASSDSRTVSYNEQLF; CDR3nt: TGTGCCAGCAGTGACTCGCGGACAGTGTCCTACAATGAGCAGCTCTTC
j_gene: TRBJ2-1; d_gene: .; len: 11; abundance: few; v_gene: TRBV7-9; CDR3aa: CASSLMYEQFF; CDR3nt: TGTGCCAGCAGCTTAATGTACGAGCAGTTCTTC
j_gene: TRBJ1-4; d_gene: TRBD1; len: 16; abundance: many; v_gene: TRBV6-1; CDR3aa: CASSEAQGTGGEKLFF; CDR3nt: TGTGCCAGCAGTGAAGCTCAGGGGACAGGGGGTGAAAAACTGTTTTTT
j_gene: TRBJ2-1; d_gene: .; len: 13; abundance: many; v_gene: TRBV9; CDR3aa: CASSPNSYNEQFF; CDR3nt: TGTGCCAGCAGCCCTAATTCCTACAATGAGCAGTTCTTC
j_gene: TRBJ2-3; d_gene: TRBD2; len: 15; abundance: .; v_gene: TRBV5-4; CDR3aa: CASSFREGPPDTQYF; CDR3nt: TGTGCCAGCAGCTTCCGGGAGGGCCCGCCAGATACGCAGTATTTT
j_gene: TRBJ2-7; d_gene: .; len: 12; abundance: many; v_gene: TRBV12-3/TRBV12-4; CDR3aa: CASSLIPYEQYF; CDR3nt: TGTGCCAGCAGTTTAATCCCCTACGAGCAGTACTTC
j_gene: TRBJ2-3; d_gene: TRBD2; len: 17; abundance: .; v_gene: TRBV27; CDR3aa: CASSSRLAGLITDTQYF; CDR3nt: TGTGCCAGCAGTTCCCGACTAGCGGGACTTATCACAGATACGCAGTATTTT
j_gene: TRBJ1-2; d_gene: .; len: 15; abundance: few; v_gene: TRBV20-1; CDR3aa: CSRKRRAGANYGYTF; CDR3nt: TGCAGTCGAAAAAGGCGGGCAGGTGCTAACTATGGCTACACCTTC